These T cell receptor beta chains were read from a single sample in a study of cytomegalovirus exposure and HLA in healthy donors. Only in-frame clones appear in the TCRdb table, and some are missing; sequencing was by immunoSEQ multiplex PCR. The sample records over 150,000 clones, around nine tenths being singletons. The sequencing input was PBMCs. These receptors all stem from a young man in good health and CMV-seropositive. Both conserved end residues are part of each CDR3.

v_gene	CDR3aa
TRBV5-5	CASSLASAGPEQPQHF
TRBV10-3	CAISERGAEAFF
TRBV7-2	CASSLIAGGETQYF
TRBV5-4	CASSSQGQGEAFF
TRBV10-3	CAISIAGGPVETQYF
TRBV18	CASSPFEETQYF
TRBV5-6	CASSLSGGLPYEQYF
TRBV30	CAWTRTGSGANVLTF
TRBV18	CASSPPQGPLSGNTIYF
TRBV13	CASSSTRGGEFQPQHF
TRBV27	CASSPIGGGLAYEQYF
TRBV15	CATSPGDRGIRGTIYF
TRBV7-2	CASSLGAGGDTQYF
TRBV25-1	CASSAPGRF
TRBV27	CASSLLPGSEQYF
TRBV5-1	CASSPHIAGGSTDTQYF
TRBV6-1	CASSHDRGYGNTIYF
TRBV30	CAWSFSGANVLTF
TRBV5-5	CASSVTSDTGNEQFF
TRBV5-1	CASSSSRRSSSQETQYF
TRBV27	CASSLAGVLLQETQYF
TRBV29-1	CSGGHANEKLFF
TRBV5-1	CATSSPGGQETQYF
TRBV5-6	CASSLGGLDGYTF
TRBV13	CASSAMVGRNEQFF
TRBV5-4	CASSLGQGDTYF
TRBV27	CASSPRSGGPGTEAFF
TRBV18	CASSPRTGYEQYF
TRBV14	CASSPQTGPGYNSPLHF
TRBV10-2	CASSEQLNYGYTF
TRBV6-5	CASSYGRGVTDTQYF
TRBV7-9	CASSPNYGAGGLNEQFF
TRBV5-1	CASSLPGGADTQYF
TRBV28	CASRGTANSPLHF
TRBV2	CASSEAAGPFYEQYF
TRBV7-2	CASSLVKQETQYF
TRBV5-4	CASRDPGVTNYGYTF
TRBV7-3	CASSKGTGWKDTQYF
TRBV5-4	CASSPGSPEAFF
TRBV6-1	CASSTTGSTDTQYF
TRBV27	CASRGDRGYGYTF
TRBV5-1	CASSRTGTEARRLPMNTEAFF
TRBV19	CASSMGTGDYEQYF
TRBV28	CASRPAGFTDTQYF
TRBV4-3	CASSPTSGGVYGELFF
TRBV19	CASSISAGGLTDTQYF
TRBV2	CASSEGRESYNEQFF